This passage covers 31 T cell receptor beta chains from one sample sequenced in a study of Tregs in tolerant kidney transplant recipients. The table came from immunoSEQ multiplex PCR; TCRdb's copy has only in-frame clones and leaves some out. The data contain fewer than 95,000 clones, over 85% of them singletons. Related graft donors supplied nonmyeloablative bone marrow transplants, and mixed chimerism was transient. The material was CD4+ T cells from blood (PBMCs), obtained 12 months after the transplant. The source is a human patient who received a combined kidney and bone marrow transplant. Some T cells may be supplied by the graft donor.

CDR3 sequence (DNA): TGTGCCAGCAGCTTAAAAGGGCGGGGGCAGTATTTT. Amino acid sequence: CASSLKGRGQYF. This chain joins TRBV11-1 and TRBJ2-3, with D perhaps matching TRBD2 (6 bases). Germline CDR1 and CDR2: SGHAT and FQDESV (reference sequence). The CDR3 has 12 amino acids. Trimming took off 2 bases at V and 11 bases at J, with 11 bases between the two ends.

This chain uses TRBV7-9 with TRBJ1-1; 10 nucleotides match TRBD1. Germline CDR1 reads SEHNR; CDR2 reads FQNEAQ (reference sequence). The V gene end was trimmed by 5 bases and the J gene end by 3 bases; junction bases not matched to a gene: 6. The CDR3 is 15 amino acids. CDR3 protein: CASSQPGQGHTEAFF. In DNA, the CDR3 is TGTGCCAGCAGCCAGCCGGGACAGGGGCACACTGAAGCTTTCTTT.

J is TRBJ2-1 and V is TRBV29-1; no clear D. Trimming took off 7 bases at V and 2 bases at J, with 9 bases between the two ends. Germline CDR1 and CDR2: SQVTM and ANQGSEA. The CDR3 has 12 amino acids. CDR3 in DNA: TGCAGCGGTACGACAACCTACAATGAGCAGTTCTTC. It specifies CSGTTTYNEQFF.

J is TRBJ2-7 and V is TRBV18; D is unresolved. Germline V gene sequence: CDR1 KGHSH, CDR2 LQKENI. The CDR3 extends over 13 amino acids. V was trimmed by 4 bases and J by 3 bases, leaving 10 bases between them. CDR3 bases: TGTGCCAGCTCACAGACCAGCGTCTACGAGCAGTACTTC. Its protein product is CASSQTSVYEQYF. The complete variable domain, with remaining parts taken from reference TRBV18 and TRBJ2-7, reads NAGVMQNPRHLVRRRGQEARLRCSPMKGHSHVYWYRQLPEEGLKFMVYLQKENIIDESGMPKERFSAEFPKEGPSILRIQQVVRGDSAAYFCASSQTSVYEQYFGPGTRLTVT.

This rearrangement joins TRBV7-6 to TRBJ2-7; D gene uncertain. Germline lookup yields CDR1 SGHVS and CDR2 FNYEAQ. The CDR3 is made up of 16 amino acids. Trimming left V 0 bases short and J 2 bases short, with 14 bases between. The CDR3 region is CASSLASSLRTYEQYF. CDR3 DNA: TGTGCCAGCAGCTTAGCGAGCAGTTTGAGGACCTACGAGCAGTACTTC.

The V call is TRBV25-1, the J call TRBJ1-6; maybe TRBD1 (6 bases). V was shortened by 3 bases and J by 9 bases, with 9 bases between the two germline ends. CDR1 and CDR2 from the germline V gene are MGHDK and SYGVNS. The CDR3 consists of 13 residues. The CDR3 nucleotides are TGTGCCAGCAGTGACCAGGGGAGTTCACCCCTCCACTTT. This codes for CASSDQGSSPLHF.

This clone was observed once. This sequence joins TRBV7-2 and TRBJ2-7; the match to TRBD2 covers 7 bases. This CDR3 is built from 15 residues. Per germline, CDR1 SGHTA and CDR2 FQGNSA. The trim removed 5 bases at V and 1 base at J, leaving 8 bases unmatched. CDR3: CASSTPGLLSYEQYF. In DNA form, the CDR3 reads TGTGCCAGCAGCACTCCGGGACTACTTTCCTACGAGCAGTACTTC.

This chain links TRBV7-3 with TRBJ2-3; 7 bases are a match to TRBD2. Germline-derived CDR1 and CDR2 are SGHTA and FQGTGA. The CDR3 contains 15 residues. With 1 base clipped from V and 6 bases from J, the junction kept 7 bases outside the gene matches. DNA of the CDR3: TGTGCCAGCAGCTTAATGCCCGGGGGAGGGGATACGCAGTATTTT. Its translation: CASSLMPGGGDTQYF.

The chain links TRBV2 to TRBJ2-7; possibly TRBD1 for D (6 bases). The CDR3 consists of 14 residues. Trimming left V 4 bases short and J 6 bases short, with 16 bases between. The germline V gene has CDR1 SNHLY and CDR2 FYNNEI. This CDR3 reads CASSVIGGSGEQYF. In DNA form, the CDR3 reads TGTGCCAGCAGTGTAATAGGGGGTTCGGGCGAGCAGTACTTC. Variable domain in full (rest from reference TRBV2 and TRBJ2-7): EPEVTQTPSHQVTQMGQEVILRCVPISNHLYFYWYRQILGQKVEFLVSFYNNEISEKSEIFDDQFSVERPDGSNFTLKIRSTKLEDSAMYFCASSVIGGSGEQYFGPGTRLTVT.

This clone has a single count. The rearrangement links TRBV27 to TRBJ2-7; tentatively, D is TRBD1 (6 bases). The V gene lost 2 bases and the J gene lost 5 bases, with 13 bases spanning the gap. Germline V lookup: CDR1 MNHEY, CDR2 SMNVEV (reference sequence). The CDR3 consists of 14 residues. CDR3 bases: TGTGCCAGCAGTTTAATGGGGGCGAAACACGAGCAGTACTTC. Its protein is CASSLMGAKHEQYF.

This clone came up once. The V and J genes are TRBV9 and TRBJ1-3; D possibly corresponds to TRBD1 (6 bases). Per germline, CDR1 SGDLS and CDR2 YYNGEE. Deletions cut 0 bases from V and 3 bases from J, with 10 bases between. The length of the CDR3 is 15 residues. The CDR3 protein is CASSVGQAGGNTIYF. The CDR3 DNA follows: TGTGCCAGCAGCGTAGGACAGGCAGGTGGAAACACCATATATTTT.

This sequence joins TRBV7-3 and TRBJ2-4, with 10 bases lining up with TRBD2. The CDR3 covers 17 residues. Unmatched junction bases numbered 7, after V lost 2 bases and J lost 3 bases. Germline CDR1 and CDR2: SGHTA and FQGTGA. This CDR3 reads CASSLASSGGGKNIQYF. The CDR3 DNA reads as TGTGCCAGCAGCTTAGCCTCTAGCGGGGGCGGCAAAAACATTCAGTACTTC.

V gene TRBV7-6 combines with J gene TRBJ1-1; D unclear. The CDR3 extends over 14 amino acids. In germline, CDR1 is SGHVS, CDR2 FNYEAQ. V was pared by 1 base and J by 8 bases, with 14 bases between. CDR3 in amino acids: CASSLDVDWREAFF. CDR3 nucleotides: TGTGCCAGCAGCTTAGATGTTGATTGGAGAGAAGCTTTCTTT.

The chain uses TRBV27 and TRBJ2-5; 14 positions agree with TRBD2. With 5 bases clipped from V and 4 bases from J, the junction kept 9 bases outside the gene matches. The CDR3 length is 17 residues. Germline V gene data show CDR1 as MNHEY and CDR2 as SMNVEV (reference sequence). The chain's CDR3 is CASSPLTSGRVPETQYF. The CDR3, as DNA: TGTGCCAGCAGTCCCCTGACTAGCGGGAGGGTTCCAGAGACCCAGTACTTC.

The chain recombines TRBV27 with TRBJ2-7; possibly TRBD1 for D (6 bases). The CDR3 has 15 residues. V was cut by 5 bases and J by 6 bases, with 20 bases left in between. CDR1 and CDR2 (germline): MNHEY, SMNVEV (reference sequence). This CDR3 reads CASSLLTGVISEQYF. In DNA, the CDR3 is TGTGCCAGCAGTCTACTGACAGGTGTTATTTCCGAGCAGTACTTC.

CDR3 nucleotides: TGTGCCAGCAAAATGGCAGGGAGGCTTTCCTATATCTATGGCTACACCTTC. Protein product: CASKMAGRLSYIYGYTF. This chain connects TRBV5-6 to TRBJ1-2; possible D gene TRBD1, 5 bases. V shed 6 bases and J shed 4 bases, with 25 bases lying between them. This CDR3 spans 17 amino acids. Germline values: CDR1 SGHDT, CDR2 YYEEEE.

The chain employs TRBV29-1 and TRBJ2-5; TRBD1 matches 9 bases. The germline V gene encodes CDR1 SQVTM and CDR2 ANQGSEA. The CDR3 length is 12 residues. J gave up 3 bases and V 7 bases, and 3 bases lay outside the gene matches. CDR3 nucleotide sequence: TGCAGCGGTGGGACAGGGAAAGAGACCCAGTACTTC. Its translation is CSGGTGKETQYF.

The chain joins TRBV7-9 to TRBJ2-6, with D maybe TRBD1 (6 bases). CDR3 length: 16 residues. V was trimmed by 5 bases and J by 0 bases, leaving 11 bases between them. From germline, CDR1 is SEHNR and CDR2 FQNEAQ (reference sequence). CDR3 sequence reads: CASSTGSNSGANVLTF. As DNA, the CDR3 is TGTGCCAGCAGCACAGGGTCCAACTCTGGGGCCAACGTCCTGACTTTC.

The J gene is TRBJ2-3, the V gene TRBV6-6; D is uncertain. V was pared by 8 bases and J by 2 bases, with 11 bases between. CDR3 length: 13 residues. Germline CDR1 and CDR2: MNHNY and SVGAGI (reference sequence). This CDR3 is CASGLEYTDTQYF. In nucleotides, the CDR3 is TGTGCCAGCGGCCTAGAGTACACAGATACGCAGTATTTT.

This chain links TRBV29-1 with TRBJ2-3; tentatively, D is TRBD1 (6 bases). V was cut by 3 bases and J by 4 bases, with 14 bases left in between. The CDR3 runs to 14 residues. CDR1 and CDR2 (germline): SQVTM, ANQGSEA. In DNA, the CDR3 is TGCAGCGTTGAGTGGAGCAGGGGTGCAGATACGCAGTATTTT. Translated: CSVEWSRGADTQYF.

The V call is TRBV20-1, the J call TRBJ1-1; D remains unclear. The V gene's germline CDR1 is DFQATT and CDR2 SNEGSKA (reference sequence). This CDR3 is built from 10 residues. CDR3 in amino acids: CRDGDTEAFF. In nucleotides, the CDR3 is TGCAGAGACGGGGACACTGAAGCTTTCTTT.

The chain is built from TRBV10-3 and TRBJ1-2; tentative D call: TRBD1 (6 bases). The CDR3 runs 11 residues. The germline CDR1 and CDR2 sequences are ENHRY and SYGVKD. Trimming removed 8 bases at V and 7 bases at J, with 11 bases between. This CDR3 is CAIHRDSGYTF. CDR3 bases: TGTGCCATCCACAGGGATAGTGGCTACACCTTC.

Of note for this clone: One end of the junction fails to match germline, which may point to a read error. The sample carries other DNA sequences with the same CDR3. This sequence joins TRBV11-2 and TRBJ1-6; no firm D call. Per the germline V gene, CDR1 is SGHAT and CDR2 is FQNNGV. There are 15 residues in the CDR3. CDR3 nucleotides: TGTGCCAGCAGCTCAACGAGGCGATTGAATTCCCCCCTCCACTTT. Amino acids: CASSSTRRLNSPLHF.

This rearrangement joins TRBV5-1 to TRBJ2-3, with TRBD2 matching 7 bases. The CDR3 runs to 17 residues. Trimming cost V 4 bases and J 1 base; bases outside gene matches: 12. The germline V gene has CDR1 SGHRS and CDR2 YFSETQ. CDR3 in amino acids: CASSTAAIAGGTDTQYF. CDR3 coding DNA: TGCGCCAGCAGCACCGCCGCGATAGCGGGCGGCACAGATACGCAGTATTTT.

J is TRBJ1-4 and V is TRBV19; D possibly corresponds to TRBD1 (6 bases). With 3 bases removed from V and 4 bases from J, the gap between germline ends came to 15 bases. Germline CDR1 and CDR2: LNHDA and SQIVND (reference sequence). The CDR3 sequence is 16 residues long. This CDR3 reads CASSIRGFSNNEKLFF. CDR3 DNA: TGTGCCAGTAGTATCAGGGGTTTCAGTAATAATGAAAAACTGTTTTTT.

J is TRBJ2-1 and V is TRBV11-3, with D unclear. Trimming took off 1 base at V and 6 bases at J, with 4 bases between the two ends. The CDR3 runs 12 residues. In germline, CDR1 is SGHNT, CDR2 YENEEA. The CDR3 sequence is CASSLVGNEQFF. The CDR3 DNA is TGTGCCAGCAGCTTAGTCGGCAATGAGCAGTTCTTC.

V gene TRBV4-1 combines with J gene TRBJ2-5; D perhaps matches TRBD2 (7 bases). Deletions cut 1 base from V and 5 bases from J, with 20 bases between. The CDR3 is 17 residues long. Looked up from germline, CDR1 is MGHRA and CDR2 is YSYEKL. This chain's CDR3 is CASSQGERGGAWETQYF. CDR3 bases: TGCGCCAGCAGCCAAGGGGAGCGTGGGGGGGCCTGGGAGACCCAGTACTTC.

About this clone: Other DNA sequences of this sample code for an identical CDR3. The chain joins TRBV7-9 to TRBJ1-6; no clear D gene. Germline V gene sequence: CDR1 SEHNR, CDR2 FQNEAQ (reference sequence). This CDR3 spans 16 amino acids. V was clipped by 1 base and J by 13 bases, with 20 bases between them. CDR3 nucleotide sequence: TGTGCCAGCAGCTTAGGTGGGTCTCAGGCGAACTCCCCCCTCCACTTT. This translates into CASSLGGSQANSPLHF.

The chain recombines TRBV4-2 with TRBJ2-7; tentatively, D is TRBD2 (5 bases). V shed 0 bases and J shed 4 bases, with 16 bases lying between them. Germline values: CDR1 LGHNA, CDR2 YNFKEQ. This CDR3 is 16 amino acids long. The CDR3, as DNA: TGTGCCAGCAGCCAAGAGGGAAGAGGGTGGGTGTACGAGCAGTACTTC. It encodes CASSQEGRGWVYEQYF.

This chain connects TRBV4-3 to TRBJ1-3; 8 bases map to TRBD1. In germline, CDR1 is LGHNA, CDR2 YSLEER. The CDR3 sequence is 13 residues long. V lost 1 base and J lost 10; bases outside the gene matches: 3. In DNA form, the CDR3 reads TGCGCCAGCAGCCAAGGACAGGGGACAACCATATATTTT. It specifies CASSQGQGTTIYF.

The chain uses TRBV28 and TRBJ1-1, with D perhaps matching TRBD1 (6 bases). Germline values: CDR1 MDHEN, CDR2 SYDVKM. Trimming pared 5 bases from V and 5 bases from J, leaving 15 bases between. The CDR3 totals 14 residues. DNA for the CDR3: TGTGCCAGCAGTCCTCGAGGGGGAGTGACTGAAGCTTTCTTT. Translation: CASSPRGGVTEAFF.